The source of this T cell receptor beta chain is a study of blood T cell repertoires in COVID-19. Study background: Acute and convalescent COVID-19 samples came from the United States, Italy and Spain.

This clone was seen only once. How the authors handled the data: By means of reference gene primer amplification, nucleated cell counts were estimated. The protocol was immunoSEQ multiplex PCR, while the TCRdb copy is restricted to in-frame clones and leaves out a portion. That table is the source of V, J and clone size, and D and trimming were worked out from the DNA. The sample yields about 100,000 clones, about 87% seen once. The ends were cut back, 2 bases at V and 1 base at J, with 9 bases in the middle. The CDR3 sequence is 14 residues long. Germline loops: CDR1 SEHNR, CDR2 FQNEAQ (reference sequence).

The chain employs TRBV7-9 and TRBJ2-7; possible D gene TRBD2, 7 bases. The receptor was derived from a woman aged 25 to 39 with acute or convalescent COVID-19. Sequencing used peripheral blood. Here the CDR3 DNA reads TGTGCCAGCAGCTTAAAGGGGGGGTCCTACGAGCAGTACTTC. This translates into CASSLKGGSYEQYF. Variable domain in full (rest from reference TRBV7-9 and TRBJ2-7): DTGVSQNPRHKITKRGQNVTFRCDPISEHNRLYWYRQTLGQGPEFLTYFQNEAQLEKSRLLSDRFSAERPKGSFSTLEIQRTEQGDSAMYLCASSLKGGSYEQYFGPGTRLTVT.